Below, one T cell receptor (beta chain) is given with its context. The CDR3 has 17 residues. Trimming took 4 bases from V and 2 from J, leaving 18 bases between them. The data belong to a study of patients and donors after allogeneic stem cell transplantation. From the RT-PCR reads, TCRdb called clonotypes with MiXCR, one entry per CDR3 protein. The sample contains fewer than 200,000 distinct CDR3 sequences, approximately 30% of which appear only once. The sequencing input was blood, either unsorted or a sorted T cell fraction (not recorded which). V gene TRBV12-3 or TRBV12-4 combines with J gene TRBJ2-1; tentative D call: TRBD2 (5 bases). This receptor was taken from a human donor who was either an allogeneic HSCT recipient or a stem cell or donor lymphocyte infusion donor (not recorded which). It is not recorded whose cells these are; they may come from a transplant donor. The CDR3 is CASSSQDFPPTYNEQFF. The CDR3, as DNA: TGTGCCAGCAGTTCCCAGGACTTCCCTCCCACCTACAATGAGCAGTTCTTC.